These 11 T cell receptor beta chains originate from one sample sequenced in a study of identical twins. TCRdb ran MiXCR on the 5' RACE reads and lists one entry per CDR3 protein. The sample consists of about 220,000 distinct CDR3 sequences, 6.5% of them appearing once. The data also belong to a second study, concerning T cells expressing NK-cell markers.

Sequencing was done on a sample of CD8+ T cells sorted from blood. The receptor set was obtained from a woman aged 18 to 35 in good health.

The chain couples TRBV11-2 to TRBJ2-1; D is unresolved. CDR3 length: 12 residues. Germline CDR1 is SGHAT and CDR2 is FQNNGV. V gave up 2 bases and J gave up 10 bases, with 9 bases separating them. CDR3 DNA sequence: TGTGCCAGCAGCTTACTGAAGCACGAGCAGTTCTTC. Translating gives CASSLLKHEQFF.

This clonotype has more than one count but fewer than ten. In DNA, the CDR3 is TGTGCTAGTGGTTCCCCGGGACAGCATAACTATGGCTACACCTTC. Its protein is CASGSPGQHNYGYTF. The rearrangement joins TRBV12-5 to TRBJ1-2; 7 nucleotides align to TRBD1. CDR1 and CDR2 (germline): LGHNT, FRNRAP. The V and J ends lost 4 bases and 1 base, in that order; junction bases with no gene match: 6. The CDR3 contains 15 residues. Complete variable domain (other parts from reference TRBV12-5 and TRBJ1-2): DARVTQTPRHKVTEMGQEVTMRCQPILGHNTVFWYRQTMMQGLELLAYFRNRAPLDDSGMPKDRFSAEMPDATLATLKIQPSEPRDSAVYFCASGSPGQHNYGYTFGSGTRLTVV.

This clonotype occurred a few times. This rearrangement joins TRBV7-3 to TRBJ1-1, with D perhaps matching TRBD1 (6 bases). Trimming pared 4 bases from V and 3 bases from J, leaving 12 bases between. This CDR3 comprises 14 residues. Germline CDR1 is SGHTA and CDR2 is FQGTGA. CDR3 amino acids: CASSSDSKYTEAFF. CDR3 bases: TGTGCCAGCAGCTCGGACAGTAAGTACACTGAAGCTTTCTTT.

This clonotype was detected a few times. J is TRBJ2-4 and V is TRBV29-1, with D unresolved. Germline CDR1 is SQVTM and CDR2 is ANQGSEA. The CDR3 is 13 residues long. Trimming left V 7 bases short and J 0 bases short, with 10 bases between. CDR3 residues: CSADSVAKNIQYF. The CDR3 region has the DNA TGCAGCGCAGACTCCGTAGCCAAAAACATTCAGTACTTC.

In this sample, this clonotype turned up a few times. This chain connects TRBV6-5 to TRBJ1-1; D may be TRBD1 (5 bases). Germline loops: CDR1 MNHEY, CDR2 SVGAGI. Trimming removed 4 bases at V and 4 bases at J, with 13 bases between. This CDR3 has 14 amino acids. Here the CDR3 DNA reads TGTGCCAGCAGTTTAGCCCTTAGGGGCACTGAAGCTTTCTTT. Its protein is CASSLALRGTEAFF.

This clonotype has at least ten counts. This sequence joins TRBV12-3 or TRBV12-4 and TRBJ2-1; D unresolved. V was shortened by 3 bases and J by 9 bases, with 9 bases between the two germline ends. This CDR3 has 12 amino acids. The CDR3 coding sequence is TGTGCCAGCAGTTTGACCCTGGTTGAGCAGTTCTTC. As protein: CASSLTLVEQFF.

There are a few counts of this clonotype. The chain links TRBV6-2 or TRBV6-3 to TRBJ2-7; D remains unclear. V was cut by 2 bases and J by 1 base, with 9 bases left in between. Germline values: CDR1 MNHEY, CDR2 SVGEGT. The CDR3 contains 14 residues. CDR3 sequence (DNA): TGTGCCAGCAGTTACCCGACGACTTCCTACGAGCAGTACTTC. Amino acids: CASSYPTTSYEQYF.

In this sample, this clonotype turned up a few times. J is TRBJ2-7 and V is TRBV20-1, with D tentatively TRBD1 (6 bases). This CDR3 comprises 14 residues. CDR1 and CDR2 (germline): DFQATT, SNEGSKA (reference sequence). The CDR3 is CSATGTDISYEQYF. CDR3 in DNA: TGCAGCGCAACAGGGACGGACATATCCTACGAGCAGTACTTC.

In its sample, this clonotype was seen a few times. The chain uses TRBV9 and TRBJ2-1; 9 positions match TRBD2. Per germline, CDR1 SGDLS and CDR2 YYNGEE. This CDR3 is 15 amino acids long. Trimming cost V 0 bases and J 7 bases; bases outside gene matches: 5. The CDR3 DNA is TGTGCCAGCAGCGTAGGCGGGGGGGCAACAAATGAGCAGTTCTTC. Its translation: CASSVGGGATNEQFF.

This clonotype was counted ten times or more. The chain has TRBV7-9 and TRBJ1-2, with D possibly being TRBD1 (5 bases). There are 14 residues in the CDR3. CDR1 and CDR2 from the germline V gene are SEHNR and FQNEAQ (reference sequence). Trimming shortened V by 2 bases and J by 4 bases, and 11 bases separated the two germline ends. CDR3 coding DNA: TGTGCCAGCAGCTTACTACAGGAAGTCTATGGCTACACCTTC. This sequence encodes CASSLLQEVYGYTF.

The chain recombines TRBV4-1 with TRBJ1-1, with a possible D match to TRBD1 (6 bases). Deletions cut 0 bases from V and 1 base from J, with 15 bases between. Germline V gene lookup returns CDR1 MGHRA and CDR2 YSYEKL. The CDR3 is 17 residues long. The CDR3 loop is CASSQDGRGARNTEAFF. The CDR3 nucleotides read TGCGCCAGCAGCCAAGATGGTCGGGGGGCGCGGAACACTGAAGCTTTCTTT.